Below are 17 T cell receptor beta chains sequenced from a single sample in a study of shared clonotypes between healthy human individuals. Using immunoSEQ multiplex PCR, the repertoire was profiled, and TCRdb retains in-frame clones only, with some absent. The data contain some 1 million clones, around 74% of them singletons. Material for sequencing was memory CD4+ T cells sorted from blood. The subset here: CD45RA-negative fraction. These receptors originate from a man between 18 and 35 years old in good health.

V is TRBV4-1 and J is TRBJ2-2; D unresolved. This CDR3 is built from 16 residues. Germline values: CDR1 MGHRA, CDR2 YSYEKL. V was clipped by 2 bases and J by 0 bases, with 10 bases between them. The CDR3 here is CASSQPGRSNTGELFF. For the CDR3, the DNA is TGCGCCAGCAGCCAACCCGGACGGTCGAACACCGGGGAGCTGTTTTTT.

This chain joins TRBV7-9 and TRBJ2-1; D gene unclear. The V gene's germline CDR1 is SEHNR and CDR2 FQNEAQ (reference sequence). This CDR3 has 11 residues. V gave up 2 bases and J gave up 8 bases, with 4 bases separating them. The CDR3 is CASSLYDEQFF. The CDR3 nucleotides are TGTGCCAGCAGCTTATATGATGAGCAGTTCTTC. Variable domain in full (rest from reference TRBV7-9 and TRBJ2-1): DTGVSQNPRHKITKRGQNVTFRCDPISEHNRLYWYRQTLGQGPEFLTYFQNEAQLEKSRLLSDRFSAERPKGSFSTLEIQRTEQGDSAMYLCASSLYDEQFFGPGTRLTVL.

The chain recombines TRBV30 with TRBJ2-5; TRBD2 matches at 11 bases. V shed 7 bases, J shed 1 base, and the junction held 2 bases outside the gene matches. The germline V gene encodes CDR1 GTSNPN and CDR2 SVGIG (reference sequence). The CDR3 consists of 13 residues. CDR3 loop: CAFSGGVQETQYF. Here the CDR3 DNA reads TGTGCCTTTAGCGGGGGGGTCCAAGAGACCCAGTACTTC.

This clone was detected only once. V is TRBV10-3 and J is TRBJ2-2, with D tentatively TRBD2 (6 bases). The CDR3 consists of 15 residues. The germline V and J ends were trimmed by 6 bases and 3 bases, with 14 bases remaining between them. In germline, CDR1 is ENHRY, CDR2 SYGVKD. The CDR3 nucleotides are TGTGCCATCAGCGACAGCGGACTATACACCGGGGAGCTGTTTTTT. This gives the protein CAISDSGLYTGELFF.

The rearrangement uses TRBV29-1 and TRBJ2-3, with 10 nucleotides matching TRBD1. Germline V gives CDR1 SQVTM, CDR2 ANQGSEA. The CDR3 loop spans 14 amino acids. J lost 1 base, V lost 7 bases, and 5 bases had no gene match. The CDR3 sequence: CSADRGQGTDTQYF. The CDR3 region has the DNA TGCAGCGCTGACAGGGGGCAAGGCACAGATACGCAGTATTTT.

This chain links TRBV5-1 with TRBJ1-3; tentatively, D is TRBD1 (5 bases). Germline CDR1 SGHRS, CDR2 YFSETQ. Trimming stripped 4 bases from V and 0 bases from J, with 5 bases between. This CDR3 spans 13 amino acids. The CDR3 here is CASSGTSGNTIYF. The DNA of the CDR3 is TGCGCCAGCAGCGGGACCTCTGGAAACACCATATATTTT.

The CDR3 DNA reads TGTGCCAGCAGCTTAACTATGACCACAGATACGCAGTATTTT. Translated, it gives CASSLTMTTDTQYF. This sequence joins TRBV9 and TRBJ2-3; D not certain. V was trimmed by 4 bases and J by 2 bases, leaving 11 bases between them. Germline CDR1 reads SGDLS; CDR2 reads YYNGEE. CDR3 length: 14 amino acids. Complete variable domain (other parts from reference TRBV9 and TRBJ2-3): DSGVTQTPKHLITATGQRVTLRCSPRSGDLSVYWYQQSLDQGLQFLIQYYNGEERAKGNILERFSAQQFPDLHSELNLSSLELGDSALYFCASSLTMTTDTQYFGPGTRLTVL.

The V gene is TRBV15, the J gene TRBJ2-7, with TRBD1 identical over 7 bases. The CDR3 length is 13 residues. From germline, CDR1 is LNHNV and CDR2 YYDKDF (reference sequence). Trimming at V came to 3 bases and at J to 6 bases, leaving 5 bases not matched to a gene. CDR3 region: CATSRTGFGEQYF. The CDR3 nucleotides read TGTGCCACCAGCAGGACAGGGTTCGGCGAGCAGTACTTC.

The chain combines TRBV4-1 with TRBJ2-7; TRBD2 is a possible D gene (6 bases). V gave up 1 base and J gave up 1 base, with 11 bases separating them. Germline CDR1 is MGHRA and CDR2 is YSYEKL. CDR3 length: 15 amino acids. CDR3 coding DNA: TGCGCCAGCAGCCAAGCCGGCGGGAAGTCCTACGAGCAGTACTTC. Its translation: CASSQAGGKSYEQYF.

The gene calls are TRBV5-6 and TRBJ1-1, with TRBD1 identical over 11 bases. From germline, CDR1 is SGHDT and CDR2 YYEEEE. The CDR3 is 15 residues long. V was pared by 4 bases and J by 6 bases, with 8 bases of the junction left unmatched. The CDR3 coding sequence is TGTGCCAGCAGCCTAGTCCCGGGACAGGGGGCTGAAGCTTTCTTT. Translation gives CASSLVPGQGAEAFF. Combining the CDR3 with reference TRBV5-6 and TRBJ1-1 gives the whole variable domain DAGVTQSPTHLIKTRGQQVTLRCSPKSGHDTVSWYQQALGQGPQFIFQYYEEEERQRGNFPDRFSGHQFPNYSSELNVNALLLGDSALYLCASSLVPGQGAEAFFGQGTRLTVV.

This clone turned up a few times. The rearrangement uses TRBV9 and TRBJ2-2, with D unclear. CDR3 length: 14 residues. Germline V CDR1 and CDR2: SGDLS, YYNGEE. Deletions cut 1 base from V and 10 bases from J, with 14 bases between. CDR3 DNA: TGTGCCAGCAGCGTATCGCTAGAAAACTCGGAGCTGTTTTTT. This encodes CASSVSLENSELFF.

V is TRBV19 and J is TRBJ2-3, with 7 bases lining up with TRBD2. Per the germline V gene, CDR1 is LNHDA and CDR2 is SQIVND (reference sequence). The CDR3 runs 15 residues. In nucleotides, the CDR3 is TGTGCTTCGAGTACTGACGGGAGGATTCAAGATACGCAGTATTTT. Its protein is CASSTDGRIQDTQYF.

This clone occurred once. The CDR3 protein is CASSSQGYNEQFF. As DNA, the CDR3 is TGTGCCAGCAGTTCCCAGGGTTACAATGAGCAGTTCTTC. This chain uses TRBV6-6 with TRBJ2-1, with D possibly being TRBD1 (5 bases). Germline V gives CDR1 MNHNY, CDR2 SVGAGI (reference sequence). The ends were cut back, 4 bases at V and 4 bases at J, with 8 bases in the middle. CDR3 length: 13 residues.

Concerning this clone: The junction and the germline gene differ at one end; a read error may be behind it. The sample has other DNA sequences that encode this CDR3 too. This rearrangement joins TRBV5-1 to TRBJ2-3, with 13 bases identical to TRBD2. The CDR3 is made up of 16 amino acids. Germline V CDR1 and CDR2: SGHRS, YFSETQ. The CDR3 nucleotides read TGCGCCAGCAGCCTAACTAGCGGGAGGGCCACAGATACACAGTATTTT. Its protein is CASSLTSGRATDTQYF.

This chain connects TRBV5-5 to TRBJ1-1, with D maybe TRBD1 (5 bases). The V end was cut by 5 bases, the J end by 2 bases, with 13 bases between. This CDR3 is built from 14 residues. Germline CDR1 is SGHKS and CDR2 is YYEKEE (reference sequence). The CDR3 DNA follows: TGTGCCAGCAGTTACGGGGACCTAAACACTGAAGCTTTCTTT. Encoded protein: CASSYGDLNTEAFF. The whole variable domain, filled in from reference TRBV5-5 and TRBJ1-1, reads DAGVTQSPTHLIKTRGQQVTLRCSPISGHKSVSWYQQVLGQGPQFIFQYYEKEERGRGNFPDRFSARQFPNYSSELNVNALLLGDSALYLCASSYGDLNTEAFFGQGTRLTVV.

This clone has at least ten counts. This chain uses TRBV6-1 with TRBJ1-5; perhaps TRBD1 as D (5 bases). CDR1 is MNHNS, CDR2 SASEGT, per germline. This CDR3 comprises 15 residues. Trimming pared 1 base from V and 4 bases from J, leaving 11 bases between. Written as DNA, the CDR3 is TGTGCCAGCAGTGAAGTCCGTAAGGGGAATCAGCCCCAGCATTTT. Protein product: CASSEVRKGNQPQHF.

The CDR3 is CASSQAWLAGGTDTQYF. The CDR3 DNA is TGCGCCAGCAGCCAAGCTTGGCTAGCGGGGGGCACAGATACGCAGTATTTT. The chain combines TRBV4-3 with TRBJ2-3; the match to TRBD2 covers 10 bases. Unmatched junction bases numbered 5, after V lost 1 base and J lost 1 base. Germline V gene data show CDR1 as LGHNA and CDR2 as YSLEER. This CDR3 spans 17 amino acids.